The 19 T cell receptor beta chains below were found in one sample sequenced in a study of T-cell reconstitution after alpha-beta-depleted transplantation in children listed by TCRdb under 2016. The treatment or condition label here, explained by the study, means: allogeneic hematopoietic cell transplantation with graft depleted of TCRalphabeta T cells and CD19 B cells. Library prep was done by PCR. Instrument on record: Illumina HiSeq 2500. TCR library preparation used molecular barcoding, with unique molecular identifiers applied to normalize quantification of the TCRbeta repertoire. The public sequencing data were trimmed at Q25 with fastp and processed into clonotypes with MiXCR by TCRdb, which kept only in-frame beta chains. Identical CDR3 protein sequences are pooled into one entry, listed with their most common genes and DNA. The sample data list about 200,000 distinct CDR3 sequences, and 17% of these were observed just once. The ten largest clones add up to about 41% of the sample.

The sample here was PBMCs, mostly from graft donor cells, taken 360 days after TCRalphabeta/CD19-depleted stem cell transplant. The receptors originated from a male patient aged 2-15 years who had a stem cell transplant for acute lymphoblastic leukemia, so the T cells may come from the graft donor.

The V and J genes are TRBV29-1 and TRBJ2-3, with 8 bases identical to TRBD1. Germline V gene lookup returns CDR1 SQVTM and CDR2 ANQGSEA. Losses at the gene ends were 3 bases for V and 0 bases for J; bases not matched to a gene: 2. The CDR3 loop spans 14 amino acids. The CDR3 nucleotides read TGCAGCGTTGACAGGGGGCCTAGCACAGATACGCAGTATTTT. It codes for CSVDRGPSTDTQYF.

The chain employs TRBV27 and TRBJ2-3; D remains unclear. Germline values: CDR1 MNHEY, CDR2 SMNVEV (reference sequence). V was trimmed by 2 bases and J by 4 bases, leaving 16 bases between them. The CDR3 is made up of 16 amino acids. CDR3 coding DNA: TGTGCCAGCAGTTTAAGGGTCCCCGGATATGCAGATACGCAGTATTTT. Translating gives CASSLRVPGYADTQYF.

Turning to this clonotype: A junction boundary mismatches the germline segment, possibly from a read error. The CDR3 here is CASSFPSEEGLAGTHYQETHYF. The CDR3 region has the DNA TGTGCCAGCAGCTTTCCCAGTGAGGAGGGACTAGCGGGGACGCATTACCAAGAGACCCACTACTTC. This chain links TRBV7-2 with TRBJ2-5; 13 nucleotides match TRBD2. Germline assignment: CDR1 SGHTA and CDR2 FQGNSA. This CDR3 contains 22 residues. The entire variable domain, with the rest obtained from reference TRBV7-2 and TRBJ2-5, is as follows: GAGVSQSPSNKVTEKGKDVELRCDPISGHTALYWYRQSLGQGLEFLIYFQGNSAPDKSGLPSDRFSAERTGGSVSTLTIQRTQQEDSAVYLCASSFPSEEGLAGTHYQETHYFGPGTRLLVL.

This clonotype was recorded a few times. The CDR3 reads CASSLSLAQSVTDTQYF. The CDR3 DNA sequence: TGTGCCAGCAGTTTGAGTCTAGCTCAATCCGTCACAGATACGCAGTATTTT. V gene TRBV12-3 or TRBV12-4 combines with J gene TRBJ2-3; tentative D call: TRBD2 (5 bases). V was clipped by 3 bases and J by 2 bases, with 18 bases between them. This CDR3 has 17 residues.

J is TRBJ1-3 and V is TRBV27, with a tentative D call TRBD1 (5 bases). CDR1 is MNHEY, CDR2 SMNVEV, per germline (reference sequence). There are 13 residues in the CDR3. V lost 4 bases, J lost 2 bases, and 6 bases lay in between. Here the CDR3 reads CASSWGPGNTIYF. The CDR3 bases are TGTGCCAGCAGTTGGGGCCCTGGAAACACCATATATTTT.

This clonotype has just a few counts. V gene TRBV5-6 combines with J gene TRBJ2-7; 11 nucleotides agree with TRBD1. Germline assignment: CDR1 SGHDT and CDR2 YYEEEE. CDR3 length: 13 residues. The V gene end was trimmed by 4 bases and the J gene end by 9 bases; junction bases not matched to a gene: 6. The CDR3 nucleotides are TGTGCCAGCAGCCCCGGACAGGGGGCCGCGCAGTACTTC. This sequence encodes CASSPGQGAAQYF.

Many counts were recorded for this clonotype. The chain employs TRBV6-5 and TRBJ1-3; a possible D gene is TRBD1 (6 bases). The V end lost 0 bases, the J end lost 0 bases, and 15 bases lay between the germline ends. Germline lookup yields CDR1 MNHEY and CDR2 SVGAGI. There are 18 residues in the CDR3. The CDR3 here is CASSYSGQLHSSGNTIYF. The CDR3 coding sequence is TGTGCCAGCAGTTACTCCGGACAGCTCCATAGCTCTGGAAACACCATATATTTT.

The gene calls are TRBV18 and TRBJ1-1; D not certain. V gave up 7 bases and J gave up 4 bases, with 22 bases separating them. CDR1 is KGHSH and CDR2 is LQKENI in the germline V gene. The CDR3 runs 16 residues. The CDR3 nucleotides are TGTGCCAGCTGTGCAGCATCGGGTCCATCCCTCACTGAAGCTTTCTTT. Protein sequence: CASCAASGPSLTEAFF.

Written as DNA, the CDR3 is TGCAGTGCTATCCCAACAGGGGGCGCTTGGTCTGGGGCCAACGTCCTGACTTTC. Amino acid sequence: CSAIPTGGAWSGANVLTF. The chain links TRBV20-1 to TRBJ2-6, with 9 bases lining up with TRBD1. V lost 4 bases, J lost 1 base, and 11 bases stayed unmatched. The germline gives CDR1 DFQATT, CDR2 SNEGSKA (reference sequence). The CDR3 contains 18 residues.

This clonotype appeared a few times. The CDR3 here is CTAKGQETQYF. Here the CDR3 DNA reads TGCACCGCAAAGGGACAAGAGACCCAGTACTTC. The chain couples TRBV20-1 to TRBJ2-5; D remains ambiguous. The CDR3 has 11 residues. Germline V lookup: CDR1 DFQATT, CDR2 SNEGSKA (reference sequence).

This clonotype was seen more than once but under ten times. The rearrangement uses TRBV6-5 and TRBJ1-2; D is unclear. The CDR3 extends over 15 amino acids. Trimming removed 2 bases from V and 1 base from J, with 11 bases in between. Germline V CDR1 and CDR2: MNHEY, SVGAGI. In DNA, the CDR3 is TGTGCCAGCAGTTACCTCCCCCATGGTAACTATGGCTACACCTTC. This codes for CASSYLPHGNYGYTF.

The sample holds a few counts of this clonotype. The rearrangement links TRBV11-2 to TRBJ2-2, with 7 positions matching TRBD1. In germline, CDR1 is SGHAT, CDR2 FQNNGV. The trim removed 5 bases at V and 5 bases at J, leaving 11 bases unmatched. This CDR3 has 16 residues. CDR3 sequence: CASSPANRQGTGELFF. CDR3 DNA sequence: TGTGCCAGCAGCCCCGCAAACAGACAGGGAACCGGGGAGCTGTTTTTT.

This clonotype was found many times. This chain joins TRBV10-3 and TRBJ2-2; D is possibly TRBD2 (6 bases). The CDR3 length is 13 residues. Trimming took 11 bases from V and 6 from J, leaving 16 bases between them. Germline CDR1 reads ENHRY; CDR2 reads SYGVKD. CDR3 protein: CAFKGGEAGELFF. The CDR3 DNA follows: TGTGCCTTTAAAGGAGGGGAGGCCGGGGAGCTGTTTTTT.

This clonotype was observed a handful of times. The rearrangement links TRBV15 to TRBJ2-1; D is perhaps TRBD2 (5 bases). V was clipped by 3 bases and J by 3 bases, with 12 bases between them. This CDR3 contains 15 residues. Germline CDR1 is LNHNV and CDR2 is YYDKDF (reference sequence). The chain's CDR3 is CATSRRASYYNEQFF. In DNA form, the CDR3 reads TGTGCCACCAGCAGGAGGGCTTCATACTACAATGAGCAGTTCTTC.

This clonotype was observed a handful of times. The rearrangement links TRBV12-3 or TRBV12-4 to TRBJ1-1; D is unresolved. This CDR3 spans 15 amino acids. V shed 5 bases and J shed 2 bases, with 15 bases lying between them. CDR3 DNA sequence: TGTGCCAGCAGTCCCTTGATGCCCCTCAACACTGAAGCTTTCTTT. Translating it yields CASSPLMPLNTEAFF.

This clonotype was seen repeatedly, ten times or more. The rearrangement links TRBV27 to TRBJ2-2, with 7 bases lining up with TRBD1. This CDR3 is built from 15 residues. V gave up 4 bases and J gave up 0 bases; unmatched junction bases: 2. Germline assignment: CDR1 MNHEY and CDR2 SMNVEV (reference sequence). CDR3 nucleotides: TGTGCCAGCAGTTATCAGGGGGCGAACACCGGGGAGCTGTTTTTT. Amino acid sequence: CASSYQGANTGELFF.

This chain joins TRBV4-1 and TRBJ2-2, with 15 bases fitting TRBD2. The CDR3 extends over 17 amino acids. CDR1 MGHRA and CDR2 YSYEKL come from the germline V gene. J lost 2 bases, V lost 10 bases, and 8 bases had no gene match. This chain's CDR3 is CATRTSGGAENTGELFF. In nucleotides, the CDR3 is TGCGCCACCCGGACTAGCGGGGGGGCCGAAAACACCGGGGAGCTGTTTTTT.

This rearrangement joins TRBV28 to TRBJ1-5; a weak D match, TRBD1 (6 bases). The V end lost 4 bases, the J end lost 0 bases, and 16 bases lay between the germline ends. CDR1 MDHEN and CDR2 SYDVKM come from the germline V gene. The CDR3 loop spans 17 amino acids. For the CDR3, the DNA is TGTGCCAGCAGTTACCCCTGGACAGCTCTTAGCAATCAGCCCCAGCATTTT. Amino acid sequence: CASSYPWTALSNQPQHF.

J is TRBJ2-7 and V is TRBV4-3, with D unclear. V was shortened by 0 bases and J by 0 bases, with 12 bases between the two germline ends. This CDR3 comprises 16 residues. Germline V gene data show CDR1 as LGHNA and CDR2 as YSLEER. In nucleotides, the CDR3 is TGCGCCAGCAGCCAAGATTGGGCAGTAAGCTCCTACGAGCAGTACTTC. Translation: CASSQDWAVSSYEQYF.